This TCR beta chain was sequenced during a study of cytomegalovirus exposure and HLA in healthy donors. Data came from immunoSEQ multiplex PCR; TCRdb stores just in-frame clones and leaves some out. The sample includes fewer than 150,000 clones, 85% to 90% of them seen just once. The CDR3 loop spans 16 amino acids. CDR1 is MGHRA, CDR2 YSYEKL, per germline. V dropped 1 base and J dropped 2 bases, with 12 bases sitting between them. General study points: Researchers catalogued some 160 TCR beta chains as cytomegalovirus-associated. The dataset shows that most TCR sequences were rare, while some public TCRs occurred in many donors. Testing in vitro showed a few CMV-associated chains specific for CMV antigens.

For this clone: The antigen remains unidentified.

The approximately 130-subject validation cohort, separate from the approximately 640-subject first cohort, included the donors. The TCR was taken from a man under 40 in good health and CMV-seronegative. The sequencing sample was made of PBMCs. V is TRBV4-1 and J is TRBJ2-1; tentative D call: TRBD2 (6 bases). The CDR3 loop is CASSQGPGAPYNEQFF. The CDR3 coding sequence is TGCGCCAGCAGCCAAGGGCCGGGAGCGCCCTACAATGAGCAGTTCTTC.